This entry concerns a single T cell receptor beta chain. Its antigen is as yet unknown. Germline CDR1 is SGHNT and CDR2 is YYREEE (reference sequence). This CDR3 is 15 amino acids long. Unmatched junction bases numbered 4, after V lost 0 bases and J lost 5 bases. Out of unsorted whole blood came the blood RNA, and germline DNA was extracted as well. These data belong to a study of tumor-infiltrating lymphocytes in primary liver carcinoma. Study at large: Through surgical resection, the patients' primary liver carcinoma was treated.

TCR beta cDNA came from roughly 0.45 ug total RNA, primed with a constant-region primer. Generation of the TCR beta libraries relied on three nested multiplex PCR rounds using slightly modified ARM-PCR. Running about 11 cycles apiece, the first two PCR rounds relied on TRBV1-TRBV30 forward primers together with a C-beta reverse primer. In TCRdb, the multiplex PCR reads were re-called with MiXCR into one record per CDR3 protein. The repertoire holds fewer than 350,000 distinct CDR3 sequences, with 55% to 65% as singletons. Study-level points and caveats: Tumor-adjacent and tumor-blood pairs overlapped less than tumor region pairs did.

The chain combines TRBV5-4 with TRBJ2-2, with 7 bases that match TRBD2. This TCR derives from a man in his forties with primary liver carcinoma and hepatitis B virus infection. The specimen sequenced was peripheral blood. The CDR3 here is CASSLGGSWTGELFF. In DNA, the CDR3 is TGTGCCAGCAGCTTGGGCGGGAGCTGGACCGGGGAGCTGTTTTTT.